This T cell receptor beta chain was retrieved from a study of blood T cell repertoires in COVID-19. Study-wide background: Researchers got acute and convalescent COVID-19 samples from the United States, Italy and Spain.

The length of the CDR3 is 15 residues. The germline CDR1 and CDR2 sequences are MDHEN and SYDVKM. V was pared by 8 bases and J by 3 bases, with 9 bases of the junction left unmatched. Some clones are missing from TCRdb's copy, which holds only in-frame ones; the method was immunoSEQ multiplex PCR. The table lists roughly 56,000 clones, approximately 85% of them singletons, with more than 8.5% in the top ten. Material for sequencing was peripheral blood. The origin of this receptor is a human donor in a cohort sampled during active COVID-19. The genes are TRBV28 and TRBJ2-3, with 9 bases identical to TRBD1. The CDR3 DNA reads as TGTGCCAGCGCAGGGAGACAGGGGGGGACAGATACGCAGTATTTT. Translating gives CASAGRQGGTDTQYF.